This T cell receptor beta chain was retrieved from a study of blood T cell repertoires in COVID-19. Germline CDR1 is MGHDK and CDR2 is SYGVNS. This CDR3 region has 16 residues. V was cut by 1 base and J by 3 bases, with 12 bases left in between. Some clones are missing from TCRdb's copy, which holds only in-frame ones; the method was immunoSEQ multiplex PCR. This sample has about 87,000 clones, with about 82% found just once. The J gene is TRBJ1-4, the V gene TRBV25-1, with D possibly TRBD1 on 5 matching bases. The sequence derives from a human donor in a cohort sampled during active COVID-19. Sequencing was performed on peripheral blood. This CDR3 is CASSEWRGLANEKLFF. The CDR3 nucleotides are TGTGCCAGCAGTGAATGGAGGGGTTTGGCTAATGAAAAACTGTTTTTT.